These 27 T cell receptor beta chains were sequenced from one sample in a study of glioma-infiltrating T cells (dated by TCRdb to the mid-2010s). Data came from an Illumina MiSeq. TCR alpha and beta CDR3 regions were amplified with the iRepertoire nested amplicon-rescue multiplex PCR (arm-PCR) platform from RNA. TCRdb handled the public reads itself, with Q25 trimming in fastp and clone calling in MiXCR, and kept productive beta chains. All rows with the same CDR3 protein become a single entry with the most common DNA and genes. For this sample the table gives under 200,000 distinct CDR3 sequences, of which roughly two fifths were detected only once. The ten largest make up over 4% of the sample. Sequences were obtained from glioma tissue, nonneoplastic brain tissue, or PBMCs (not recorded which). These receptors all stem from a human donor with low-grade glioma or glioblastoma, undergoing nonglioma brain surgery, or in good health (not recorded which).

The chain joins TRBV3-1 to TRBJ1-3; D might be TRBD1 (5 bases). Germline V gene data show CDR1 as LGHDT and CDR2 as YNNKEL (reference sequence). The CDR3 is made up of 12 amino acids. The ends were cut back, 10 bases at V and 4 bases at J, with 11 bases in the middle. DNA for the CDR3: TGTGCCACCCGGGACCGCGGAAACACCATATATTTT. Amino acid sequence: CATRDRGNTIYF.

The chain has TRBV11-2 and TRBJ1-4; no reliable D call. Germline V gene sequence: CDR1 SGHAT, CDR2 FQNNGV. This CDR3 is 13 amino acids long. Trimming removed 5 bases from V and 8 bases from J, with 12 bases in between. The CDR3 spells CASSPRLREKLFF. The DNA of the CDR3 is TGTGCCAGCAGCCCTCGCCTGCGGGAAAAACTGTTTTTT.

Note on this clonotype: A read error may explain this, as a much larger clone is one base away. This chain joins TRBV7-2 and TRBJ1-5, with unresolved D. CDR1 and CDR2 (germline): SGHTA, FQGNSA. This CDR3 is 13 amino acids long. CDR3 loop: CASSSKGSGPQDF. As DNA, the CDR3 is TGTGCCAGCAGCTCCAAAGGGTCTGGGCCCCAGGATTTT. Filled out from reference TRBV7-2 and TRBJ1-5, the complete variable domain reads GAGVSQSPSNKVTEKGKDVELRCDPISGHTALYWYRQSLGQGLEFLIYFQGNSAPDKSGLPSDRFSAERTGGSVSTLTIQRTQQEDSAVYLCASSSKGSGPQDFGDGTRLSIL.

This chain links TRBV4-1 with TRBJ2-3, with unresolved D. V was pared by 3 bases and J by 0 bases, with 10 bases between. The CDR3 length is 15 residues. CDR1 is MGHRA and CDR2 is YSYEKL in the germline V gene. CDR3 nucleotides: TGCGCCAGCAGCCAGCTAGGGCTTAGCACAGATACGCAGTATTTT. This translates into CASSQLGLSTDTQYF.

Worth noting for this clonotype: This clone may be a read error of a much larger clone one base away. The rearrangement joins TRBV6-5 to TRBJ2-5, with 7 bases lining up with TRBD1. The junction had 11 bases not matched to a gene; V was cut back by 5 bases and J by 8 bases. The CDR3 consists of 14 residues. Germline V gives CDR1 MNHEY, CDR2 SVGAGI. DNA for the CDR3: TGTGCCAGCAGTGAAAAAGACAGGGTTGGAACCCAGTACTTC. This codes for CASSEKDRVGTQYF.

This clonotype was observed a few times. This chain joins TRBV4-1 and TRBJ2-2, with D perhaps TRBD2 (5 bases). Germline values: CDR1 MGHRA, CDR2 YSYEKL. Trimming shortened V by 5 bases and J by 4 bases, and 17 bases separated the two germline ends. The length of the CDR3 is 16 residues. In DNA form, the CDR3 reads TGCGCCAGCAGCTTGGAGTCGGGAATAGTCACCGGGGAGCTGTTTTTT. Protein product: CASSLESGIVTGELFF.

This clonotype was recorded a few times. A much larger clone lies one base from this, so it may be a read error. The chain joins TRBV28 to TRBJ2-5; 7 nucleotides agree with TRBD1. Looked up from germline, CDR1 is MDHEN and CDR2 is SYDVKM. The CDR3 has 15 residues. The DNA for the CDR3 is TGTGCCAGCAGTTTCCGGACAGGAAGTCAAGAGACCAAGTACTTC. Protein: CASSFRTGSQETKYF.

This clonotype was seen repeatedly, ten times or more. The genes are TRBV28 and TRBJ1-2, with TRBD1 identical over 7 bases. The CDR3 totals 18 residues. From germline, CDR1 is MDHEN and CDR2 SYDVKM. The V gene end was trimmed by 1 base and the J gene end by 2 bases; junction bases not matched to a gene: 13. The CDR3 protein is CASSLSSLTGTENYGYTF. As DNA, the CDR3 is TGTGCCAGCAGTTTATCCTCCTTGACAGGGACAGAGAACTATGGCTACACCTTC.

This clonotype was detected many times. The rearrangement links TRBV28 to TRBJ1-2; 10 bases map to TRBD1. Trimming at V came to 4 bases and at J to 7 bases, leaving 6 bases not matched to a gene. CDR1 MDHEN and CDR2 SYDVKM come from the germline V gene. The CDR3 is 14 residues long. The CDR3: CASSSGQGGGGYTF. CDR3 coding DNA: TGTGCCAGCAGTTCCGGACAGGGGGGAGGTGGCTACACCTTC.

This clonotype was seen repeatedly, ten times or more. This chain uses TRBV20-1 with TRBJ2-1; 7 bases line up with TRBD2. This CDR3 is 19 amino acids long. CDR1 is DFQATT, CDR2 SNEGSKA, per germline (reference sequence). V was clipped by 1 base and J by 2 bases; unmatched bases: 17. The CDR3 spells CSARGALTASGVTYNEQFF. The CDR3 region has the DNA TGCAGTGCTAGAGGAGCCCTGACCGCTAGCGGTGTTACCTACAATGAGCAGTTCTTC.

With regard to this clonotype: One end of the junction is discordant with germline, which a read error may explain. This chain connects TRBV20-1 to TRBJ2-3; D is unclear. Germline CDR1 and CDR2: DFQATT and SNEGSKA (reference sequence). This CDR3 is built from 14 residues. The CDR3 DNA reads as TGCATTGCTAGAGTCCCTCTAGTACATCAACCGATGTATTTT. This translates into CIARVPLVHQPMYF.

This clonotype was counted only a few times. The genes are TRBV29-1 and TRBJ1-1, with TRBD1 identical over 10 bases. Unmatched junction bases numbered 7, after V lost 7 bases and J lost 8 bases. This CDR3 has 12 residues. Per the germline V gene, CDR1 is SQVTM and CDR2 is ANQGSEA. CDR3 sequence (DNA): TGCAGCGCCCCCGGGACAGGGGCAGAAGCTTTCTTT. Its protein product is CSAPGTGAEAFF.

Turning to this clonotype: Being one base from a much bigger clone, this may be a read error. The V call is TRBV28, the J call TRBJ1-1; TRBD1 matches 7 bases. The length of the CDR3 is 12 residues. Germline V gene data show CDR1 as MDHEN and CDR2 as SYDVKM. CDR3 nucleotide sequence: TGTACAGCACAGGGGCCATACACTGAAGCTTTCTTT. Residues: CTAQGPYTEAFF.

This chain joins TRBV9 and TRBJ1-6, with a possible D match to TRBD1 (5 bases). Trimming pared 4 bases from V and 7 bases from J, leaving 9 bases between. The CDR3 consists of 13 residues. The germline V gene has CDR1 SGDLS and CDR2 YYNGEE. CDR3 sequence: CASSLYRNSPLHF. The CDR3 region has the DNA TGTGCCAGCAGCTTATACAGGAATTCACCCCTCCACTTT.

This clonotype was seen more than once but under ten times. This chain uses TRBV19 with TRBJ2-3; D is perhaps TRBD1 (6 bases). This CDR3 comprises 16 residues. Germline values: CDR1 LNHDA, CDR2 SQIVND (reference sequence). The germline V and J ends were trimmed by 6 bases and 2 bases, with 18 bases remaining between them. The CDR3 coding sequence is TGTGCCAGTAGAGACCTCGAGATGGGACACACAGATACGCAGTATTTT. Encoded protein: CASRDLEMGHTDTQYF.

As concerns this clonotype: A much larger clone sits a single nucleotide away, making a read error possible. The rearrangement uses TRBV4-1 and TRBJ2-1; 7 bases are a match to TRBD1. This CDR3 has 15 amino acids. Germline CDR1 reads MGHRA; CDR2 reads YSYEKL. CDR3 loop: CASSQDLTGANEKFF. The CDR3 bases are TGCGCCAGCAGCCAAGATCTCACAGGGGCGAATGAGAAGTTCTTC.

This clonotype was counted between two and nine times. V and J are TRBV19 and TRBJ1-1, with D tentatively TRBD1 (5 bases). This CDR3 comprises 14 residues. Between the trimmed V and J ends, which lost 5 bases and 0 bases, there was a span of 10 bases. The V gene's germline CDR1 is LNHDA and CDR2 SQIVND (reference sequence). CDR3 residues: CASSAAGLNTEAFF. The CDR3 DNA is TGTGCCAGTAGTGCGGCAGGGCTGAACACTGAAGCTTTCTTT.

This chain connects TRBV12-3 or TRBV12-4 to TRBJ2-5; no firm D call. The V end lost 2 bases, the J end lost 2 bases, and 6 bases lay between the germline ends. The CDR3 runs 13 residues. The chain's CDR3 is CASSLNRQETQYF. CDR3 nucleotides: TGTGCCAGCAGTTTAAACAGACAAGAGACCCAGTACTTC.

This clonotype was observed a handful of times. The chain couples TRBV10-3 to TRBJ1-1; no reliable D call. The V and J ends lost 5 bases and 0 bases respectively, with 16 bases between them. CDR1 is ENHRY, CDR2 SYGVKD, per germline. The CDR3 has 16 amino acids. DNA of the CDR3: TGTGCCATCAGTCCACACTATGAGAGATTGAACACTGAAGCTTTCTTT. It codes for CAISPHYERLNTEAFF.

The genes are TRBV7-9 and TRBJ2-5, with 7 bases aligning to TRBD1. CDR3 length: 14 residues. Unmatched junction bases numbered 5, after V lost 4 bases and J lost 3 bases. CDR1 and CDR2 (germline): SEHNR, FQNEAQ (reference sequence). In DNA form, the CDR3 reads TGTGCCAGCAGCTCCCACAGGGGAAAAGAGACCCAGTACTTC. Translation gives CASSSHRGKETQYF.

On this clonotype itself: This could be a read error, since a much larger clone is one nucleotide away. The CDR3: CASSLGTTRNEQFF. CDR3 nucleotide sequence: TGTGCCAGCAGTTTGGGGACAACAAGGAATGAGCAGTTCTTC. The V call is TRBV2, the J call TRBJ2-1; TRBD1 is a possible D gene (6 bases). The germline V gene has CDR1 SNHLY and CDR2 FYNNEI. There are 14 residues in the CDR3. Trimming cost V 5 bases and J 7 bases, with 15 bases left between them.

This chain joins TRBV4-1 and TRBJ2-1; 7 bases line up with TRBD2. Per the germline V gene, CDR1 is MGHRA and CDR2 is YSYEKL. The CDR3 extends over 14 amino acids. Trimming took 4 bases from V and 5 from J; bases not matched to a gene: 5. CDR3 DNA sequence: TGCGCCAGCAGCCTTCCTGGACTAGACAATGAGCAGTTCTTC. Protein sequence: CASSLPGLDNEQFF.

A note on this clonotype: A much larger clone lies one base from this, so it may be a read error. CDR3 bases: TGCAGTGGTCGACCTCCGACTAGCGGGAGAGTATACGAGCAGTACTTC. It is translated as CSGRPPTSGRVYEQYF. This chain connects TRBV20-1 to TRBJ2-7, with TRBD2 matching over 12 bases. In germline, CDR1 is DFQATT, CDR2 SNEGSKA (reference sequence). The trim removed 7 bases at V and 4 bases at J, leaving 14 bases unmatched. The length of the CDR3 is 16 residues.

This clonotype was detected a few times. The chain links TRBV30 to TRBJ2-7, with D perhaps matching TRBD1 (5 bases). V gave up 6 bases and J gave up 0 bases, with 9 bases separating them. CDR1 and CDR2 from the germline V gene are GTSNPN and SVGIG (reference sequence). This CDR3 comprises 12 residues. Written as DNA, the CDR3 is TGTGCCTGTTCCGACAGCTCCTACGAGCAGTACTTC. Translation: CACSDSSYEQYF.

This clonotype occurred many times. The CDR3 nucleotides read TGTGCCAGCAGTCCCCTTGGCAGGTCAGCCAAAAACATTCAGTACTTC. Translation gives CASSPLGRSAKNIQYF. The J gene is TRBJ2-4, the V gene TRBV6-1; D remains unclear. The CDR3 spans 16 residues. Germline V CDR1 and CDR2: MNHNS, SASEGT. V was clipped by 5 bases and J by 0 bases, with 14 bases between them.

In its sample, this clonotype was seen many times. The J gene is TRBJ2-3, the V gene TRBV7-2; TRBD2 matches at 14 bases. There are 18 residues in the CDR3. Germline V gives CDR1 SGHTA, CDR2 FQGNSA. J lost 6 bases, V lost 1 base, and 9 bases had no gene match. The CDR3 region is CASSLGGRGLAGVDTQYF. The DNA for the CDR3 is TGTGCCAGCAGCTTAGGAGGCAGGGGACTAGCGGGAGTCGATACGCAGTATTTT.

The chain carries TRBV14 and TRBJ2-7; D remains ambiguous. The CDR3 covers 14 residues. V was shortened by 4 bases and J by 6 bases, with 16 bases between the two germline ends. Germline CDR1 and CDR2: SGHDN and FVKESK. The DNA of the CDR3 is TGTGCCAGCAGCCCTCCGTGCCTCGAATTCGAGCAGTACTTC. Translating gives CASSPPCLEFEQYF. The full variable domain, with the rest looked up from reference TRBV14 and TRBJ2-7, is EAGVTQFPSHSVIEKGQTVTLRCDPISGHDNLYWYRRVMGKEIKFLLHFVKESKQDESGMPNNRFLAERTGGTYSTLKVQPAELEDSGVYFCASSPPCLEFEQYFGPGTRLTVT.